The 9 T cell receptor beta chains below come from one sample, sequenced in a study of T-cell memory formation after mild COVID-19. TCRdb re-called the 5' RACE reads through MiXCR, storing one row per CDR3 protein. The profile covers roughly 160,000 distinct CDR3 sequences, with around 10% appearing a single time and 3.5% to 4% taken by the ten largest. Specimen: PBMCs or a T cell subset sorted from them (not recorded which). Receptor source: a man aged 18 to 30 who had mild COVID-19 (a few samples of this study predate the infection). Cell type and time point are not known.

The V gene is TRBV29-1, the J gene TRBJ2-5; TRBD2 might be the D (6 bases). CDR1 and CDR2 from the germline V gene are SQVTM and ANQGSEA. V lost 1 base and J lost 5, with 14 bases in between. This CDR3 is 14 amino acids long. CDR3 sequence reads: CSVEARGGGETQYF. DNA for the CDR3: TGCAGCGTTGAAGCCCGGGGCGGAGGGGAGACCCAGTACTTC.

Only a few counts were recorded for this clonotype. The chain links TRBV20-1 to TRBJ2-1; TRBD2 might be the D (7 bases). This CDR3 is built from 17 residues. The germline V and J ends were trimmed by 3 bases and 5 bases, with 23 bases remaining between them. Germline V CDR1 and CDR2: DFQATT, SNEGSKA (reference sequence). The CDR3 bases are TGCAGTGCTAGTCCTGGGAGGGACCCCAGGGGACACAATGAGCAGTTCTTC. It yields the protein CSASPGRDPRGHNEQFF.

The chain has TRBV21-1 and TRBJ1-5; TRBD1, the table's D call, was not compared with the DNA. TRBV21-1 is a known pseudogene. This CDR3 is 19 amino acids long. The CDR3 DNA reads TGTGCCAGCAGCTCTAGGGGGGACAGGTATTTGCGTAGGAATCAGCCCCAGCATTTT. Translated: CASSSRGDRYLRRNQPQHF.

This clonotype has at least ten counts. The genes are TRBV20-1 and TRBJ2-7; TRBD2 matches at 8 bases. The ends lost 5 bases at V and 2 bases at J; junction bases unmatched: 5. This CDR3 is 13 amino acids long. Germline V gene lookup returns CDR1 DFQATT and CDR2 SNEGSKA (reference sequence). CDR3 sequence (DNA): TGCAGTGCTGGGGCGGGAGGTCCCTACGAGCAGTACGTC. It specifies CSAGAGGPYEQYV.

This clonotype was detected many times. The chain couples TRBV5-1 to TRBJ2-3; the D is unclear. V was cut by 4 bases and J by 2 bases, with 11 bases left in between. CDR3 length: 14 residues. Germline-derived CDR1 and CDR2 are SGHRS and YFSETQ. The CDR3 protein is CASSKDGYTDTQYF. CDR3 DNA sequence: TGCGCCAGCAGCAAGGACGGATACACAGATACGCAGTATTTT.

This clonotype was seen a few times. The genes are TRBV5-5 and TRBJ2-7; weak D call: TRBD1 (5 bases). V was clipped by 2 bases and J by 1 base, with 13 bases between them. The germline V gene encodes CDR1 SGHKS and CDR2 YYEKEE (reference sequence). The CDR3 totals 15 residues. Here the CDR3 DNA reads TGTGCCAGCAGCTTACCCCCGCAGGGATCCTACGAGCAGTACGTC. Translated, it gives CASSLPPQGSYEQYV.

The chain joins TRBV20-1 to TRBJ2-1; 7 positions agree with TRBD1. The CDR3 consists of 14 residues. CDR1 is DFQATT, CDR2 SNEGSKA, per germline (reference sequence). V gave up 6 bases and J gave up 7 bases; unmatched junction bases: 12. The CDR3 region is CSAMKGATGNEQFF. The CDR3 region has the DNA TGCAGTGCGATGAAGGGGGCAACGGGTAATGAGCAGTTCTTC.

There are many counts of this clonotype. DNA for the CDR3: TGCGCCAGCAGCAAGTGGGGGGGGAGCGATGAGCAGTTCTTC. Its translation: CASSKWGGSDEQFF. This rearrangement joins TRBV5-1 to TRBJ2-1; TRBD2 matches at 7 bases. J gave up 8 bases and V 4 bases, and 9 bases lay outside the gene matches. The CDR3 is made up of 14 amino acids. Looked up from germline, CDR1 is SGHRS and CDR2 is YFSETQ. The full variable domain, completed using reference TRBV5-1 and TRBJ2-1, is KAGVTQTPRYLIKTRGQQVTLSCSPISGHRSVSWYQQTPGQGLQFLFEYFSETQRNKGNFPGRFSGRQFSNSRSEMNVSTLELGDSALYLCASSKWGGSDEQFFGPGTRLTVL.

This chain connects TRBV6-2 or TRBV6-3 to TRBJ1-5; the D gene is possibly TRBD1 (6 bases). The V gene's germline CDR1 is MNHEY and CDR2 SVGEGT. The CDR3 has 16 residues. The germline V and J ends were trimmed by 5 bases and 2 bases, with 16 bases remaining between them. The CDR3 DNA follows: TGTGCCAGCAGTGACCCGCACAGGGCTGGCAATCAGCCCCAGCATTTT. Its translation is CASSDPHRAGNQPQHF.